What follows are 16 T cell receptor beta chains derived from one specimen sequenced in a study of T cell changes during pregnancy in multiple sclerosis. Repertoires were generated with immunoSEQ multiplex PCR, while TCRdb's copy carries only in-frame clones and drops some. The sample gives tens of thousands of clones, 85% to 95% of which show up once; 2.5% to 3% is in the top ten. The sample in question was peripheral blood, obtained in the second trimester of pregnancy. The receptors were gathered from a female donor with multiple sclerosis, enrolled in a pregnancy study.

The chain combines TRBV6-1 with TRBJ2-7; 8 bases are shared with TRBD1. The CDR3 contains 15 residues. J gave up 4 bases and V 1 base, and 6 bases lay outside the gene matches. CDR1 is MNHNS and CDR2 is SASEGT in the germline V gene. CDR3 sequence: CASSEGTGFLYEQYF. CDR3 DNA: TGTGCCAGCAGTGAAGGGACAGGGTTTTTGTACGAGCAGTACTTC.

V is TRBV5-6 and J is TRBJ2-7, with D possibly TRBD2 on 5 matching bases. Trimming took 2 bases from V and 1 from J, leaving 7 bases between them. CDR3 size: 13 residues. Germline V lookup: CDR1 SGHDT, CDR2 YYEEEE. Here the CDR3 DNA reads TGTGCCAGCAGCTTTGGAGGTTCCTACGAGCAGTACTTC. Protein sequence: CASSFGGSYEQYF.

The DNA for the CDR3 is TGTGCCAGCAGTTGGCCGGGGGACAGGGTTGAAAAACTGTTTTTT. Its translation: CASSWPGDRVEKLFF. V gene TRBV6-6 combines with J gene TRBJ1-4; 9 nucleotides align to TRBD1. Germline CDR1 and CDR2: MNHNY and SVGAGI (reference sequence). CDR3 length: 15 residues. J was trimmed by 7 bases and V by 4 bases; bases with no gene match: 7.

V and J are TRBV9 and TRBJ2-1; D possibly corresponds to TRBD1 (5 bases). With 2 bases removed from V and 2 bases from J, the gap between germline ends came to 14 bases. Germline assignment: CDR1 SGDLS and CDR2 YYNGEE. The CDR3 totals 16 residues. The DNA for the CDR3 is TGTGCCAGCAGCGTGGGGCAGGAGTTAACCTACAATGAGCAGTTCTTC. Its protein is CASSVGQELTYNEQFF.

The rearrangement joins TRBV27 to TRBJ1-1; D gene uncertain. V was clipped by 5 bases and J by 0 bases, with 16 bases between them. The CDR3 loop spans 16 amino acids. Per germline, CDR1 MNHEY and CDR2 SMNVEV (reference sequence). The CDR3 nucleotides are TGTGCCAGCAGTCCCCATTACGGTTCCGTGAACACTGAAGCTTTCTTT. This encodes CASSPHYGSVNTEAFF.

This rearrangement joins TRBV10-3 to TRBJ2-7; TRBD2 might be the D (6 bases). The V gene lost 2 bases and the J gene lost 3 bases, with 14 bases spanning the gap. Germline V lookup: CDR1 ENHRY, CDR2 SYGVKD. CDR3 length: 15 amino acids. Here the CDR3 reads CAISERGNVGYEQYF. Written as DNA, the CDR3 is TGTGCCATCAGTGAGCGGGGGAACGTCGGCTACGAGCAGTACTTC.

V usage is TRBV9 and J usage is TRBJ1-4; D unresolved. Germline V CDR1 and CDR2: SGDLS, YYNGEE. Trimming removed 0 bases from V and 10 bases from J, with 13 bases in between. This CDR3 spans 14 amino acids. The CDR3, as DNA: TGTGCCAGCAGCGTAGGGACGCCTGCGGGAAAACTGTTTTTT. Encoded protein: CASSVGTPAGKLFF.

This chain links TRBV9 with TRBJ1-6; D is ambiguous. The V gene lost 4 bases and the J gene lost 1 base, with 15 bases spanning the gap. Germline V gives CDR1 SGDLS, CDR2 YYNGEE. The CDR3 is 17 residues long. CDR3 bases: TGTGCCAGCAGCTCCCCCTCCGGCGGGTCCTATAATTCACCCCTCCACTTT. Translated: CASSSPSGGSYNSPLHF.

The chain couples TRBV5-1 to TRBJ2-7, with a possible D match to TRBD1 (6 bases). The CDR3 contains 15 residues. V lost 4 bases, J lost 9 bases, and 23 bases lay in between. Germline assignment: CDR1 SGHRS and CDR2 YFSETQ. The CDR3, as DNA: TGCGCCAGCAGCAACACAGGGAGTTCAGCTCTAGGGCAGTACTTC. Encoded protein: CASSNTGSSALGQYF. The full variable domain, in which reference TRBV5-1 and TRBJ2-7 provide the parts outside the CDR3, is KAGVTQTPRYLIKTRGQQVTLSCSPISGHRSVSWYQQTPGQGLQFLFEYFSETQRNKGNFPGRFSGRQFSNSRSEMNVSTLELGDSALYLCASSNTGSSALGQYFGPGTRLTVT.

This chain links TRBV2 with TRBJ2-1; 8 bases fit TRBD2. CDR1 and CDR2 from the germline V gene are SNHLY and FYNNEI. Unmatched junction bases numbered 13, after V lost 6 bases and J lost 6 bases. The CDR3 runs 16 residues. CDR3 sequence reads: CASRASGSGKINEQFF. In nucleotides, the CDR3 is TGTGCCAGCAGGGCCTCGGGTAGCGGGAAAATCAATGAGCAGTTCTTC.

This chain uses TRBV5-6 with TRBJ2-7; 12 bases agree with TRBD1. This CDR3 is 17 amino acids long. The J segment lost 7 bases and the V segment lost 4 bases, leaving 15 bases of the junction unmatched. The germline CDR1 and CDR2 sequences are SGHDT and YYEEEE. The CDR3 region is CASSQSLRGQGAWEQYF. CDR3 coding DNA: TGTGCCAGCAGCCAATCGCTAAGGGGACAGGGGGCGTGGGAGCAGTACTTC.

This chain connects TRBV5-6 to TRBJ1-3; no clear D. V lost 0 bases and J 0 bases, leaving 13 bases between the germline ends. The CDR3 has 17 amino acids. Germline CDR1 reads SGHDT; CDR2 reads YYEEEE. CDR3 residues: CASSLGVLKSSGNTIYF. CDR3 nucleotides: TGTGCCAGCAGCTTGGGCGTCTTAAAAAGCTCTGGAAACACCATATATTTT. The full variable domain, rest sourced from reference TRBV5-6 and TRBJ1-3, is DAGVTQSPTHLIKTRGQQVTLRCSPKSGHDTVSWYQQALGQGPQFIFQYYEEEERQRGNFPDRFSGHQFPNYSSELNVNALLLGDSALYLCASSLGVLKSSGNTIYFGEGSWLTVV.

This chain joins TRBV5-1 and TRBJ2-3; 13 bases are shared with TRBD2. V trimming: 4 bases; J trimming: 4 bases; junction bases outside the gene matches: 6. This CDR3 contains 16 residues. Per germline, CDR1 SGHRS and CDR2 YFSETQ. The CDR3 DNA reads as TGCGCCAGCAGCGCCGAACTAGCGGGGGGGTCAGATACGCAGTATTTT. Its protein is CASSAELAGGSDTQYF.

The rearrangement joins TRBV27 to TRBJ1-5, with D tentatively TRBD1 (5 bases). In germline, CDR1 is MNHEY, CDR2 SMNVEV (reference sequence). The CDR3 extends over 16 amino acids. Between the trimmed V and J ends, which lost 2 bases and 7 bases, there was a span of 18 bases. Here the CDR3 reads CASSLTHRQGGQPQHF. The CDR3 nucleotides are TGTGCCAGCAGTTTAACCCATCGGCAGGGAGGCCAGCCCCAGCATTTT.

V usage is TRBV5-6 and J usage is TRBJ2-7, with TRBD2 identical over 9 bases. Germline CDR1 is SGHDT and CDR2 is YYEEEE. The CDR3 is made up of 16 amino acids. J lost 1 base, V lost 2 bases, and 7 bases had no gene match. The CDR3 DNA follows: TGTGCCAGCAGCTTCTACACTAGCGGGCGGTCCTACGAGCAGTACTTC. Protein product: CASSFYTSGRSYEQYF.

The rearrangement joins TRBV28 to TRBJ2-3, with 9 bases fitting TRBD1. The CDR3 length is 15 residues. The J segment lost 4 bases and the V segment lost 10 bases, leaving 12 bases of the junction unmatched. Germline CDR1 MDHEN, CDR2 SYDVKM. The CDR3 reads CATPGTGFVPDTQYF. DNA for the CDR3: TGTGCCACCCCGGGGACAGGGTTCGTTCCAGATACGCAGTATTTT. The whole variable domain, filled in from reference TRBV28 and TRBJ2-3, reads DVKVTQSSRYLVKRTGEKVFLECVQDMDHENMFWYRQDPGLGLRLIYFSYDVKMKEKGDIPEGYSVSREKKERFSLILESASTNQTSMYLCATPGTGFVPDTQYFGPGTRLTVL.